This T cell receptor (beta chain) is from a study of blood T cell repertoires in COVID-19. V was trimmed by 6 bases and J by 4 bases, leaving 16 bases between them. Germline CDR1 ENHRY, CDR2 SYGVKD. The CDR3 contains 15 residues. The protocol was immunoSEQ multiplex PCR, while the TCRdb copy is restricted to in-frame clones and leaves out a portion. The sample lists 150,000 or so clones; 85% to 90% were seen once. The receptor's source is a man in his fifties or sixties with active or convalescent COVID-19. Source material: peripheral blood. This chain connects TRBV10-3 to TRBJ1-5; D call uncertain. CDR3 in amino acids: CAISGGPDGNQPQHF. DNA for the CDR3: TGTGCCATCAGCGGTGGGCCTGACGGTAATCAGCCCCAGCATTTT.